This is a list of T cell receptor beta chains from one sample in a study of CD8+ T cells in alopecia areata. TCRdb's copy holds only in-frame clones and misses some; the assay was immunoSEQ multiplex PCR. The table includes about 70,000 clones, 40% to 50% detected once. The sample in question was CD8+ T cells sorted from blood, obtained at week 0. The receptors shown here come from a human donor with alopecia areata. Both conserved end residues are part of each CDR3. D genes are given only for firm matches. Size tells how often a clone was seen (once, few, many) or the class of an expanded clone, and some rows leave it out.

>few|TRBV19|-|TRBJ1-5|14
TGTGCCAGTAGTAAAAGGGAAGGTAGTCAGCCCCAGCATTTT
CASSKREGSQPQHF
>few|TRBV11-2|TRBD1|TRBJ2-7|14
TGTGCCAGCAGCTTAGGGACAGGTTCCTACGAGCAGTACTTC
CASSLGTGSYEQYF
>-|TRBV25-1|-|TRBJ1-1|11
TGTGCCAGCAGTGATAACACTGAAGCTTTCTTT
CASSDNTEAFF
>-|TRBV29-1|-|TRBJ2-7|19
TGCAGCGTTGAAGGCAAAGGCGCGTCCGGTGACAGGTTATCCTACGAGCAGTACTTC
CSVEGKGASGDRLSYEQYF
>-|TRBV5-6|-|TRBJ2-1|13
TGTGCCAGCAGCTTGAGAAGAGCCTATGAGCAGTTCTTC
CASSLRRAYEQFF
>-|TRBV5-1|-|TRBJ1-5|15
TGCGCCAGCAGCCTCCGGGGGAATAGCAATCAGCCCCAGCATTTT
CASSLRGNSNQPQHF
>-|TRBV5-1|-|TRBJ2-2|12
TGCGCCAGCAGGCACGGGACCGGGGAGCTGTTTTTT
CASRHGTGELFF
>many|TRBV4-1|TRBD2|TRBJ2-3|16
TGCGCCAGCAGCCGGGGACTAGCGGGAGACACAGATACGCAGTATTTT
CASSRGLAGDTDTQYF
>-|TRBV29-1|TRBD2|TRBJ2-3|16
TGCAGCGTCCTAGAACTAGCGGGAGGAAGCACAGATACGCAGTATTTT
CSVLELAGGSTDTQYF
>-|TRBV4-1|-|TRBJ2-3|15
TGCGCCAGCAGCCAAGATTCGGCTAGCCGAGATACGCAGTATTTT
CASSQDSASRDTQYF
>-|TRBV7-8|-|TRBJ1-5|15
TGTGCCAGCAGCCAGGTCGACGGGGGCAATCAGCCCCAGCATTTT
CASSQVDGGNQPQHF
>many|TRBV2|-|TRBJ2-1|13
TGTGCCAGCAGTTACGACAGCTACAATGAGCAGTTCTTC
CASSYDSYNEQFF
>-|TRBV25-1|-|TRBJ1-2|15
TGTGCCAGCAGTGAAGTAGGCCAAGGAAACTATGGCTACACCTTC
CASSEVGQGNYGYTF
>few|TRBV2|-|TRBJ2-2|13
TGTGCCAGCACCTACCCAGGGACCGGGGAGCTGTTTTTT
CASTYPGTGELFF
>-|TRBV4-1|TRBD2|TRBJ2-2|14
TGCGCCAGCAGCCAAGGCGGGAGGGCCGGGGAGCTGTTTTTT
CASSQGGRAGELFF
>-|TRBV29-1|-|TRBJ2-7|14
TGCAGCGTTGGTCCCGGGACCCATGCCCACGAGCAGTACTTC
CSVGPGTHAHEQYF
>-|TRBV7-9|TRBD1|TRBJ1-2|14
TGTGCCAGCAGCTTCACAGGGGATCCCTATGGCTACACCTTC
CASSFTGDPYGYTF
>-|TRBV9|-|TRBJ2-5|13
TGTGCCAGCAGCGATGACAGTCAAGAGACCCAGTACTTC
CASSDDSQETQYF
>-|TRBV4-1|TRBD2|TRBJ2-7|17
TGCGCCAGCAGCCAAACCGGACTAGTCGGTGGGTCCTACGAGCAGTACTTC
CASSQTGLVGGSYEQYF
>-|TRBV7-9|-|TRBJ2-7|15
TGTGCCAGCAGCTTAGTTTCAGCGTACTCCTACGAGCAGTACTTC
CASSLVSAYSYEQYF
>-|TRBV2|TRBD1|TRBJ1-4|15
TGTGCCAGCATAGATCCCGACAGGGACTATGAAAAACTGTTTTTT
CASIDPDRDYEKLFF
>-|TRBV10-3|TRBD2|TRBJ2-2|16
TGTGCCATCAGTGAGCGGGCTAGCGGAAGCACCGGGGAGCTGTTTTTT
CAISERASGSTGELFF
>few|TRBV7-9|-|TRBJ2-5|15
TGTGCCAGCAGCTTGGCGGGCCCCACCGTAGAGACCCAGTACTTC
CASSLAGPTVETQYF